This T cell receptor (beta chain) is drawn from a study of identical twins. TCRdb fed the 5' RACE reads into MiXCR, producing one record per CDR3 protein. The sample lists roughly 750,000 distinct CDR3 sequences; around 21% were seen once. Trimming took off 6 bases at V and 3 bases at J, with 17 bases between the two ends. Germline assignment: CDR1 MNHNS and CDR2 SASEGT. The length of the CDR3 is 16 residues. There are a few counts of this clonotype. These sequences were also reported in another study, on T cells expressing NK-cell markers. That work adds: Unclear, still, was the HCMV specificity of the expanded NKG2C+ T cell clones.

The receptor comes from a woman aged 18-29 years in good health. The V call is TRBV6-1, the J call TRBJ2-2; TRBD1 might be the D (6 bases). Sequencing was done on a sample of PBMCs. The CDR3 sequence is CASSNKGEPDTGELFF. The CDR3 DNA is TGTGCCAGCAGCAACAAGGGGGAACCGGACACCGGGGAGCTGTTTTTT.